This TCR beta chain was captured by sequencing in a study of a mutant IDH1 vaccine in newly diagnosed glioma. Study conclusions and caveats: Pseudoprogression apparently lacked any relation to changes in top peripheral T cell clonotypes.

As to time point: baseline, week 1 (first vaccination visit). The sample's treatment: pre-vaccination baseline after standard-of-care therapy. Astrocytomas that were new, WHO grade 3 or 4, IDH1-mutant and ATRX-lost were present in the donors. On this clone itself: Its target is unknown.

V was cut by 0 bases and J by 2 bases, with 12 bases left in between. CDR1 is MGHRA, CDR2 YSYEKL, per germline. The CDR3 sequence is 16 residues long. Repertoires were generated with immunoSEQ multiplex PCR, while TCRdb's copy carries only in-frame clones and drops some. The table shows tens of thousands of clones, with roughly nine tenths occurring only once. The chain uses TRBV4-1 and TRBJ2-3, with no clear D. The source of this sequence is a man aged 30-40 years with glioma. The input for sequencing was PBMCs, taken from a glioma patient treated with radiotherapy, temozolomide or both. CDR3 sequence: CASSQDGPRSTDTQYF. The CDR3 DNA sequence: TGCGCCAGCAGCCAAGATGGGCCCAGGTCCACAGATACGCAGTATTTT.